These T cell receptor beta chains were read from a single sample in a study of cytomegalovirus exposure and HLA in healthy donors. Profiling relied on immunoSEQ multiplex PCR, and the TCRdb table lists in-frame clones only, not all of them. The repertoire consists of about 150,000 clones, with around 80% occurring once and the leading ten covering 3% to 4%. The sample comprised PBMCs. All receptors derive from a woman in her 40s in good health and CMV-seronegative. CDR3s include the opening cysteine and the closing phenylalanine or tryptophan. Each record gives: V gene, D gene, clone size, J gene, CDR3 DNA, CDR3 protein. A D gene is named only where the DNA matches it firmly. Size is omitted from some rows. Given values are once, few, many or a class for expanded clones.

TRBV29-1	TRBD1	few	TRBJ2-1	TGCAGCGTTAGGGGGCTTGGGAATGAGCAGTTCTTC	CSVRGLGNEQFF
TRBV7-8	.	.	TRBJ1-1	TGTGCCAGCAGTCATAGGGCGGGACGGAACTCGAACACTGAAGCTTTCTTT	CASSHRAGRNSNTEAFF
TRBV6-5	TRBD2	.	TRBJ2-7	TGTGCCAGCAGTTACTCTGTAGCGGGAGGGTTCGAGCAGTACTTC	CASSYSVAGGFEQYF
TRBV20-1	TRBD1	.	TRBJ1-1	TGCAGTGCTGACATGACAGGGGAAGCTTTCTTT	CSADMTGEAFF
TRBV6-5	.	.	TRBJ1-5	TGTGCCAGCAGTTACGACAGGAATCAGCCCCAGCATTTT	CASSYDRNQPQHF
TRBV7-2	TRBD1	.	TRBJ1-1	TGTGCCAGCAGCTCCCGACAGGGGGCCGGGAGGAACACTGAAGCTTTCTTT	CASSSRQGAGRNTEAFF
TRBV5-1	TRBD1	once	TRBJ2-5	TGCGCCAGCAGCCCGGGACAGGGGGCCATCCAAGAGACCCAGTACTTC	CASSPGQGAIQETQYF
TRBV5-1	.	.	TRBJ2-2	TGCGCCAGCAGCTTGGGGACAATTAACACCGGGGAGCTGTTTTTT	CASSLGTINTGELFF
TRBV28	.	few	TRBJ1-2	TGTGCCAGCAGACCGAACCTGGGGAGCAACTATGGCTACACCTTC	CASRPNLGSNYGYTF
TRBV18	.	.	TRBJ1-1	TGTGCCAGCTCACCACAGACTGGTTCCGTTGTAGCTTTCTTT	CASSPQTGSVVAFF
TRBV10-1	TRBD1	.	TRBJ1-1	TGCGCCAGCAAGACAGGGGGCGTTTTAGTAGGGGGAACTGAAGCTTTCTTT	CASKTGGVLVGGTEAFF
TRBV6-5	TRBD2	.	TRBJ2-1	TGTGCCAGCAGTTACGCATCGGCTAGCGGGAAGAGTGAGCAGTTCTTC	CASSYASASGKSEQFF
TRBV28	.	.	TRBJ2-1	TGTGCCAGCAGCAAAACAGGGATGGGCTATGAGCAGTTCTTC	CASSKTGMGYEQFF
TRBV2	TRBD1	.	TRBJ2-7	TGTGCCAGCACCAGAGACAGGGCGTGGGTCTACGAGCAGTACTTC	CASTRDRAWVYEQYF
TRBV7-7	.	.	TRBJ2-3	TGTGCTAGCAGCTTATCCAGGGTTAGCACGCAGTATTTT	CASSLSRVSTQYF
TRBV5-4	.	.	TRBJ2-1	TGTGCCAGCAGCTTGACTAGCTACAATGAGCAGTTCTTC	CASSLTSYNEQFF
TRBV7-6	.	.	TRBJ2-4	TGTGCCAGCAGCTTAGCCCCGGGATCCGACAAAAACATTCAGTACTTC	CASSLAPGSDKNIQYF
TRBV9	TRBD2	.	TRBJ2-1	TGTGCCAGCGCTGAGGTTGTCAGCGGGAGTAATAACGAGCAGTTCTTC	CASAEVVSGSNNEQFF
TRBV4-1	TRBD2	once	TRBJ2-5	TGCGCCAGCAGCCAACCGCGGGAGCAAGAGACCCAGTACTTC	CASSQPREQETQYF
TRBV6-6	.	.	TRBJ2-3	TGTGCCAGCACCGCGGATTTTTATACGCAGTATTTT	CASTADFYTQYF
TRBV7-7	.	once	TRBJ2-7	TGTGCTAGCAGCTTAGCACAGGAAAAAGGATACGAGCAGTACTTC	CASSLAQEKGYEQYF
TRBV5-5	.	once	TRBJ2-3	TGTGCCAGCAGCTTGGGGACATATAATACGCAGTATTTT	CASSLGTYNTQYF
TRBV6-5	TRBD1	few	TRBJ1-2	TGTGCCAGCAGTTACTCAGGACAGGGGAACTATGGCTACACCTTC	CASSYSGQGNYGYTF
TRBV11-2	.	.	TRBJ2-5	TGTGCCAGCAGCTGGGCCCAGCCAGGGGGGGAGACCCAGTACTTC	CASSWAQPGGETQYF
TRBV30	TRBD1	once	TRBJ1-1	TGTGCCTGGGGGACAGGTGAAGCTTTCTTT	CAWGTGEAFF
TRBV23-1	TRBD1	.	TRBJ2-5	TGCGCCAGCAGTCAACCGGGACAGGGTGAGACCCAGTACTTC	CASSQPGQGETQYF
TRBV11-3	.	.	TRBJ2-5	TGTGCCAGCAGCTTAGAAGCGAGCGGAACTAGGGAGACCCAGTACTTC	CASSLEASGTRETQYF
TRBV27	.	.	TRBJ2-7	TGTGCCAGCAGTTTGGCCAGGTCCTACGAGCAGTACTTC	CASSLARSYEQYF
TRBV7-9	.	.	TRBJ2-7	TGTGCCAGCAGCCTCCGGTCACAGGGCGAGCAGTACTTC	CASSLRSQGEQYF
TRBV7-6	TRBD2	.	TRBJ2-3	TGTGCCAGCAGCTTAGCTGGCGGGAGGACGGATACGCAGTATTTT	CASSLAGGRTDTQYF
TRBV6-5	.	.	TRBJ2-7	TGTGCCAGCAGTTACATGCGGGGAAACTACGAGCAGTACTTC	CASSYMRGNYEQYF
TRBV19	.	.	TRBJ1-2	TGTGCCAGTAGTATTGCAGTTTTTGGGGCCTATGGCTACACCTTC	CASSIAVFGAYGYTF
TRBV6-5	.	few	TRBJ1-6	TGTGCCAGCAGTTATCGAGGCACGGCGGGGTCACCCCTCCACTTT	CASSYRGTAGSPLHF
TRBV7-9	.	.	TRBJ2-5	TGTGCCAGCAGCCGAACAGGGTCTTCGGAGACCCAGTACTTC	CASSRTGSSETQYF
TRBV27	TRBD2	.	TRBJ2-7	TGTGCCAGCAGTTCGGGACTAGAAGGCGAGCAGTACTTC	CASSSGLEGEQYF
TRBV6-5	.	.	TRBJ2-5	TGTGCCAGCAGTTCGCGGGTTAGGTCCCAGTACTTC	CASSSRVRSQYF
TRBV5-1	TRBD1	.	TRBJ2-3	TGCGCCAGCAGCTTCTATGGGACAGACACAGATACGCAGTATTTT	CASSFYGTDTDTQYF
TRBV12-2	.	.	TRBJ1-1	TGTGCAAGTCGCTCCTGCGGACAGGGGGCGATGAACACTGAAGCTTTCTTT	CASRSCGQGAMNTEAFF
TRBV6-1	.	few	TRBJ1-2	TGTGCCAGCAGTGAAGCTGGACAGAGGTTATATGGCTACACCTTC	CASSEAGQRLYGYTF
TRBV23-1	.	once	TRBJ2-2	TGCGCCAGCAGTCAAGCCAGGGTAAACACCGGGGAGCTGTTTTTT	CASSQARVNTGELFF
TRBV6-1	TRBD1	once	TRBJ1-1	TGTGCCAGCAGTGGAGGGACAGTCGGGAACACTGAAGCTTTCTTT	CASSGGTVGNTEAFF
TRBV5-1	.	.	TRBJ1-2	TGCGCCAGCAGCTTGGGGACAGACCTCTATGGCTACACCTTC	CASSLGTDLYGYTF
TRBV28	.	.	TRBJ1-5	TGTGCCAGCATTGCGAGCAATCAGCCCCAGCATTTT	CASIASNQPQHF